The 32 T cell receptor beta chains listed next were all sequenced from one sample in a study of naive and memory T cell subsets. Two oligonucleotides, mixed equimolar, formed the beta constant-region primer covering TRBC1 and TRBC2. The ligated cDNA underwent four PCR rounds using SP2 and nested alpha and beta constant-region primers. One entry per CDR3 protein, called by TCRdb with MiXCR from the UMI-ligation and nested PCR reads. The table includes 130,000 or so distinct CDR3 sequences, 36% detected once. The sequencing sample was made of central memory CD4+ T cells from blood. These receptors were collected from a human donor in good health.

Only a few counts were recorded for this clonotype. The chain links TRBV20-1 to TRBJ1-5; D not resolved. The germline V gene has CDR1 DFQATT and CDR2 SNEGSKA (reference sequence). Trimming left V 3 bases short and J 0 bases short, with 6 bases between. The CDR3 totals 13 residues. The CDR3 loop is CSASPHSNQPQHF. The CDR3 bases are TGCAGTGCTAGTCCCCATAGCAATCAGCCCCAGCATTTT.

This chain joins TRBV7-2 and TRBJ2-1, with D tentatively TRBD2 (6 bases). This CDR3 contains 14 residues. Germline V gives CDR1 SGHTA, CDR2 FQGNSA. The V end was cut by 2 bases, the J end by 6 bases, with 11 bases between. CDR3 nucleotides: TGTGCCAGCAGCTTAAAGCTGGGGGGCAATGAGCAGTTCTTC. It codes for CASSLKLGGNEQFF.

This clonotype was recorded a few times. The chain employs TRBV4-1 and TRBJ1-6; maybe TRBD1 (5 bases). The CDR3 sequence is 17 residues long. V dropped 0 bases and J dropped 0 bases, with 9 bases sitting between them. Germline CDR1 reads MGHRA; CDR2 reads YSYEKL. The CDR3 sequence is CASSQDRASSYNSPLHF. In DNA form, the CDR3 reads TGCGCCAGCAGCCAAGACAGGGCGAGCTCCTATAATTCACCCCTCCACTTT.

This clonotype showed up many times. The gene calls are TRBV5-4 and TRBJ2-5; either TRBD1 or TRBD2 may fit D (7 bases each). The germline V gene encodes CDR1 SGHNT and CDR2 YYREEE (reference sequence). V gave up 4 bases and J gave up 3 bases, with 22 bases separating them. The CDR3 contains 17 residues. CDR3 sequence: CASSRSGVRGGKETQYF. The CDR3 DNA follows: TGTGCCAGCAGCCGCAGCGGCGTCAGGGGGGGCAAAGAGACCCAGTACTTC.

This clonotype was detected a few times. V and J are TRBV11-2 and TRBJ2-7; D call uncertain. The CDR3 loop spans 13 amino acids. Deletions cut 2 bases from V and 2 bases from J, with 7 bases between. The V gene's germline CDR1 is SGHAT and CDR2 FQNNGV. CDR3 coding DNA: TGTGCCAGCAGCTTAACCGCCACCTACGAGCAGTACTTC. Translated: CASSLTATYEQYF. The full variable domain, with the rest looked up from reference TRBV11-2 and TRBJ2-7, is EAGVAQSPRYKIIEKRQSVAFWCNPISGHATLYWYQQILGQGPKLLIQFQNNGVVDDSQLPKDRFSAERLKGVDSTLKIQPAKLEDSAVYLCASSLTATYEQYFGPGTRLTVT.

The chain has TRBV6-5 and TRBJ2-1, with D uncertain. Germline V gene data show CDR1 as MNHEY and CDR2 as SVGAGI. The CDR3 length is 16 residues. V dropped 2 bases and J dropped 0 bases, with 11 bases sitting between them. CDR3 coding DNA: TGTGCCAGCAGTTACGACACCATACGCTCCTACAATGAGCAGTTCTTC. This sequence encodes CASSYDTIRSYNEQFF.

The V gene is TRBV29-1, the J gene TRBJ1-1, with D tentatively TRBD1 (5 bases). The CDR3 runs to 11 residues. V gave up 6 bases and J gave up 4 bases, with 9 bases separating them. From germline, CDR1 is SQVTM and CDR2 ANQGSEA. DNA of the CDR3: TGCAGCGTCCGACAGACCACTGAAGCTTTCTTT. Amino acids: CSVRQTTEAFF.

The chain carries TRBV11-2 and TRBJ1-2; possible D gene TRBD1, 5 bases. CDR1 and CDR2 (germline): SGHAT, FQNNGV. The CDR3 is 14 residues long. V was shortened by 2 bases and J by 2 bases, with 9 bases between the two germline ends. As DNA, the CDR3 is TGTGCCAGCAGCTTAAACGGGGGAAACTATGGCTACACCTTC. Translation: CASSLNGGNYGYTF.

The chain employs TRBV27 and TRBJ2-1, with TRBD2 matching 7 bases. Germline CDR1 and CDR2: MNHEY and SMNVEV (reference sequence). V trimming: 5 bases; J trimming: 3 bases; junction bases outside the gene matches: 13. The CDR3 consists of 17 residues. Written as DNA, the CDR3 is TGTGCCAGCAGTCCCGGCGTGGGGCGGGAGAACTACAATGAGCAGTTCTTC. It encodes CASSPGVGRENYNEQFF.

Here the CDR3 DNA reads TGTGCCAGCAGTTACTTGACTAGCGGGAGGGCCGGTCGGAGCAATGAGCAGTTCTTC. As protein: CASSYLTSGRAGRSNEQFF. The gene calls are TRBV6-5 and TRBJ2-1, with TRBD2 identical over 14 bases. The V segment lost 1 base and the J segment 6 bases; nucleotides outside the gene matches: 11. The length of the CDR3 is 19 residues. Per the germline V gene, CDR1 is MNHEY and CDR2 is SVGAGI.

The rearrangement links TRBV11-1 to TRBJ1-1; D is possibly TRBD1 (6 bases). The CDR3 is 13 amino acids. Deletions cut 5 bases from V and 6 bases from J, with 13 bases between. CDR1 and CDR2 (germline): SGHAT, FQDESV (reference sequence). Written as DNA, the CDR3 is TGTGCCAGCAGCCTCACAGGGTTAGCTGAAGCTTTCTTT. It specifies CASSLTGLAEAFF. The full variable domain, completed using reference TRBV11-1 and TRBJ1-1, is EAEVAQSPRYKITEKSQAVAFWCDPISGHATLYWYRQILGQGPELLVQFQDESVVDDSQLPKDRFSAERLKGVDSTLKIQPAELGDSAMYLCASSLTGLAEAFFGQGTRLTVV.

The rearrangement joins TRBV3-1 to TRBJ2-7, with TRBD2 matching over 7 bases. The germline V gene has CDR1 LGHDT and CDR2 YNNKEL (reference sequence). This CDR3 region has 15 residues. Germline trimming cut 1 base from V and 3 bases from J; bases unmatched to any gene: 6. CDR3 DNA: TGTGCCAGCAGCCAAGGTCCAGCGGGATTCTACGAGCAGTACTTC. It translates to CASSQGPAGFYEQYF.

This clonotype has only a few counts. The CDR3, as DNA: TGTGCCAGCAGGCCACCCCCGGGGTACGAGCAGTACTTC. Translation: CASRPPPGYEQYF. The rearrangement uses TRBV28 and TRBJ2-7; D might be TRBD2 (5 bases). With 6 bases removed from V and 4 bases from J, the gap between germline ends came to 13 bases. Germline CDR1 reads MDHEN; CDR2 reads SYDVKM. This CDR3 spans 13 amino acids.

The chain joins TRBV19 to TRBJ2-5; 9 nucleotides align to TRBD2. Germline V gene lookup returns CDR1 LNHDA and CDR2 SQIVND (reference sequence). The length of the CDR3 is 15 residues. J lost 5 bases, V lost 5 bases, and 9 bases had no gene match. The chain's CDR3 is CASSRVAGARETQYF. CDR3 nucleotides: TGTGCCAGTAGTCGGGTAGCGGGAGCTCGGGAGACCCAGTACTTC. The variable domain in full, completed from reference TRBV19 and TRBJ2-5, reads DGGITQSPKYLFRKEGQNVTLSCEQNLNHDAMYWYRQDPGQGLRLIYYSQIVNDFQKGDIAEGYSVSREKKESFPLTVTSAQKNPTAFYLCASSRVAGARETQYFGPGTRLLVL.

CDR3 bases: TGTGCCAGCAGCTTTAGTCAGAGTCCCTACGAGCAGTACTTC. Translation gives CASSFSQSPYEQYF. J is TRBJ2-7 and V is TRBV11-2; D remains unclear. V lost 3 bases, J lost 2 bases, and 11 bases lay in between. The germline V gene has CDR1 SGHAT and CDR2 FQNNGV. The CDR3 covers 14 residues.

The chain joins TRBV20-1 to TRBJ1-4; D perhaps matches TRBD1 (5 bases). Trimming took 6 bases from V and 11 from J, leaving 16 bases between them. Germline lookup yields CDR1 DFQATT and CDR2 SNEGSKA (reference sequence). CDR3 length: 12 residues. This CDR3 reads CSAPRGSRKLFF. The CDR3 DNA follows: TGCAGTGCCCCGCGGGGGTCAAGGAAACTGTTTTTT.

This clonotype has only a few counts. This rearrangement joins TRBV19 to TRBJ2-7, with 8 bases fitting TRBD1. CDR3 size: 15 residues. Germline CDR1 is LNHDA and CDR2 is SQIVND (reference sequence). Trimming at V came to 4 bases and at J to 3 bases, leaving 8 bases not matched to a gene. The CDR3, as DNA: TGTGCCAGTAGTAACCGGGACAGGTTGGGCTACGAGCAGTACTTC. This encodes CASSNRDRLGYEQYF.

This clonotype has a handful of counts. The rearrangement uses TRBV12-3 or TRBV12-4 and TRBJ2-7, with TRBD2 matching 7 bases. The J segment lost 4 bases and the V segment lost 4 bases, leaving 13 bases of the junction unmatched. The CDR3 contains 16 residues. In nucleotides, the CDR3 is TGTGCCAGCAGTTCTGTGAGGACTAGTCAAAGTTACGAGCAGTACTTC. It specifies CASSSVRTSQSYEQYF.

V and J are TRBV20-1 and TRBJ2-1, with D unresolved. The CDR3 extends over 11 amino acids. Germline V gene lookup returns CDR1 DFQATT and CDR2 SNEGSKA (reference sequence). Between the trimmed V and J ends, which lost 2 bases and 8 bases, there was a span of 7 bases. The CDR3 spells CSARPQDEQFF. The CDR3 bases are TGCAGTGCTAGACCCCAGGATGAGCAGTTCTTC.

Here the CDR3 reads CASSELAGTSTDTQYF. The CDR3 bases are TGTGCCAGCAGTGAACTAGCAGGGACTAGCACAGATACGCAGTATTTT. The chain combines TRBV2 with TRBJ2-3; maybe TRBD2 (6 bases). Between the trimmed V and J ends, which lost 2 bases and 0 bases, there was a span of 12 bases. This CDR3 comprises 16 residues. The germline V gene encodes CDR1 SNHLY and CDR2 FYNNEI.

This rearrangement joins TRBV12-3 or TRBV12-4 to TRBJ1-3; 7 positions match TRBD1. This CDR3 region has 12 residues. Trimming at V came to 3 bases and at J to 16 bases, leaving 9 bases not matched to a gene. The CDR3 DNA is TGTGCCAGCAGTTTCCGGGACAGCTTTTCGTATTTT. This translates into CASSFRDSFSYF.

The chain couples TRBV7-2 to TRBJ1-5, with TRBD1 identical over 11 bases. The CDR3 totals 14 residues. The V segment lost 5 bases and the J segment 6 bases; nucleotides outside the gene matches: 3. Germline V gene data show CDR1 as SGHTA and CDR2 as FQGNSA. The CDR3 loop reads CASSQDRGPQPQHF. The CDR3 region has the DNA TGTGCCAGCAGCCAGGACAGGGGGCCTCAGCCCCAGCATTTT.

This clonotype was seen a handful of times. The rearrangement uses TRBV28 and TRBJ1-1, with D possibly being TRBD1 (5 bases). Trimming cost V 2 bases and J 4 bases, with 14 bases left between them. The CDR3 covers 15 residues. Germline assignment: CDR1 MDHEN and CDR2 SYDVKM. CDR3 region: CASSLPAGLGTEAFF. CDR3 nucleotide sequence: TGTGCCAGCAGTTTACCCGCAGGGCTGGGCACTGAAGCTTTCTTT. Full variable domain (outside the CDR3, taken from reference TRBV28 and TRBJ1-1): DVKVTQSSRYLVKRTGEKVFLECVQDMDHENMFWYRQDPGLGLRLIYFSYDVKMKEKGDIPEGYSVSREKKERFSLILESASTNQTSMYLCASSLPAGLGTEAFFGQGTRLTVV.

This clonotype was seen ten or more times. The chain uses TRBV6-5 and TRBJ2-2; the match to TRBD1 covers 7 bases. The V segment lost 2 bases and the J segment 7 bases; nucleotides outside the gene matches: 4. The CDR3 spans 14 residues. Germline CDR1 is MNHEY and CDR2 is SVGAGI. The CDR3 reads CASSYETGRGELFF. The CDR3 coding sequence is TGTGCCAGCAGTTACGAGACAGGGCGCGGGGAGCTGTTTTTT.

This CDR3 is CASSLGTGGRYNEQFF. The CDR3, as DNA: TGTGCCAGCAGCTTAGGTACGGGAGGCCGGTACAATGAGCAGTTCTTC. The chain combines TRBV7-8 with TRBJ2-1; 7 positions agree with TRBD2. With V trimmed by 1 base and J by 4 bases, 7 bases remained unmatched. The CDR3 is 16 amino acids. Looked up from germline, CDR1 is SGHVS and CDR2 is FQNEAQ.

The chain is built from TRBV12-3 or TRBV12-4 and TRBJ2-5; D is unresolved. Trimming stripped 5 bases from V and 5 bases from J, with 24 bases between. This CDR3 contains 17 residues. The CDR3 nucleotides read TGTGCCAGCAGTCCCAGGAGCCCAGGAGTAAGCCAGGAGACCCAGTACTTC. Protein sequence: CASSPRSPGVSQETQYF.

This clonotype has only a few counts. The CDR3 region has the DNA TGTGCCAGCAGCCCACGCTACGAGCAGTACTTC. Protein product: CASSPRYEQYF. The rearrangement links TRBV11-2 to TRBJ2-7; the D is unclear. Germline lookup yields CDR1 SGHAT and CDR2 FQNNGV. Trimming took off 5 bases at V and 3 bases at J, with 5 bases between the two ends. The CDR3 is 11 residues long.

By share, this clonotype counts as medium-sized (0.01 to 0.1%). J is TRBJ1-5 and V is TRBV6-2 or TRBV6-3; D might be TRBD1 (5 bases). Trimming removed 0 bases from V and 5 bases from J, with 23 bases in between. There are 19 residues in the CDR3. The germline gives CDR1 MNHEY, CDR2 SVGEGT. The CDR3: CASSYSVLQRYRSDQPQHF. CDR3 nucleotide sequence: TGTGCCAGCAGTTACTCAGTGCTTCAGCGGTACAGGTCCGATCAGCCCCAGCATTTT.

This clonotype was detected only a few times. The chain recombines TRBV20-1 with TRBJ2-1, with D hard to call. The CDR3 consists of 12 residues. With 4 bases removed from V and 3 bases from J, the gap between germline ends came to 7 bases. The V gene's germline CDR1 is DFQATT and CDR2 SNEGSKA (reference sequence). The DNA of the CDR3 is TGCAGTGCTATAGTGGGCTACAATGAGCAGTTCTTC. It translates to CSAIVGYNEQFF.

The chain has TRBV5-1 and TRBJ2-7; D not resolved. This CDR3 has 15 amino acids. Trimming removed 0 bases at V and 2 bases at J, with 12 bases between. The germline gives CDR1 SGHRS, CDR2 YFSETQ. The CDR3 here is CASSLGGGKTYEQYF. The CDR3 region has the DNA TGCGCCAGCAGCTTGGGTGGTGGGAAGACCTACGAGCAGTACTTC.

This chain links TRBV29-1 with TRBJ2-1, with 7 positions matching TRBD2. Germline CDR1 is SQVTM and CDR2 is ANQGSEA. The CDR3 is 12 residues long. V trimming: 4 bases; J trimming: 10 bases; junction bases outside the gene matches: 7. The CDR3 DNA reads TGCAGCGTTGGTCAACTAGCGTTCGAGCAGTTCTTC. Protein: CSVGQLAFEQFF.

This clonotype was seen a few times. This chain links TRBV3-1 with TRBJ2-3, with D uncertain. The CDR3 has 14 amino acids. Looked up from germline, CDR1 is LGHDT and CDR2 is YNNKEL (reference sequence). The V and J ends lost 1 base and 1 base respectively, with 6 bases between them. CDR3 sequence: CASSQVGGTDTQYF. CDR3 DNA sequence: TGTGCCAGCAGCCAAGTAGGCGGCACAGATACGCAGTATTTT.